The rows below give T cell receptor beta chains drawn from one sample of a study of CD8+ T cells in alopecia areata. The assay was immunoSEQ multiplex PCR, and TCRdb's table has in-frame clones only and misses some. The profile shows 270,000 or so clones, 58% of them singletons. Here the sequenced sample was CD4+ T cells sorted from blood, taken at week 24, from a patient treated with tofacitinib. These receptor sequences come from a human donor with alopecia areata. CDR3s include the opening cysteine and the closing phenylalanine or tryptophan. Fields, in order: V gene, CDR3 protein.

TRBV7-9 | CASSPQGNYGYTF
TRBV4-2 | CASSQALFGELFF
TRBV7-9 | CASSPTATNEKLFF
TRBV9 | CASSAPPRPATNSPLHF
TRBV4-1 | CASSQGQTSGNTIYF
TRBV7-2 | CASSLVGGVVVYGYTF
TRBV6-6 | CASSYATEAFF
TRBV9 | CASSALPGTGSYEQYF
TRBV5-4 | CASSLPGQGALSTEQYF
TRBV29-1 | CSVDMGASIDTQYF
TRBV30 | CAWSLPGTPYGYTF
TRBV15 | CATSRVFRERGDGYTF
TRBV6-5 | CASSYSFYATNEKLFF
TRBV29-1 | CSVLRGFQETQYF
TRBV30 | CAWGIGRDSPLHF
TRBV19 | CASSIRGNSNTEAFF
TRBV19 | CASSIDYRAGNTIYF
TRBV9 | CASSGTTTGELFF
TRBV5-1 | CASSPDSTSTDTQYF
TRBV4-1 | CASSQEGSPRGSLHF
TRBV11-1 | CASSSRGANTGELFF
TRBV10-3 | CAISPDTSVDSGANVLTF
TRBV5-1 | CASSPRGMNTEAFF
TRBV27 | CASSLSFPGQGRGGYTF
TRBV27 | CASSLDRGTEAFF
TRBV28 | CASRTLLGGSQPQHF
TRBV7-6 | CASSLVGGPAETQYF
TRBV7-9 | CASSPSNTEAFF
TRBV11-2 | CASSLEVGLAGTAEQFF
TRBV18 | CASSTLTGRTEAFF
TRBV18 | CASSPGQQETQYF
TRBV7-2 | CASSSGPGGGMETQYF
TRBV29-1 | CSVGSRTGGLFF
TRBV5-6 | CASSLAPGPAEKLFF
TRBV19 | CASSGSNQETQYF
TRBV29-1 | CSAAWAGSGELFF
TRBV5-4 | CASSLARSGAGYTF
TRBV2 | CASGQAGKNIQYF
TRBV29-1 | CSVEANTDTQYF